The source of this T cell receptor beta chain is a study of blood T cell repertoires in COVID-19. Study details: Both acute and convalescent COVID-19 samples were obtained from the United States, Italy and Spain.

Participants spanned ages about 18 to 89 years and resided in about two dozen US areas. The CDR3 runs to 13 residues. Germline lookup yields CDR1 KGHDR and CDR2 SFDVKD. V was cut by 4 bases and J by 8 bases, with 11 bases left in between. Only a few counts were recorded for this clone. Sequenced by immunoSEQ multiplex PCR; TCRdb stores in-frame clones only, minus some. Here the sample spans approximately 400,000 clones, 75% to 90% being singletons. This rearrangement joins TRBV24-1 to TRBJ2-1; TRBD1 might be the D (6 bases). Material: PBMCs or T cells enriched from blood (not recorded which). The source is a woman aged 50 to 60 who had recovered from COVID-19. The CDR3 loop reads CATSETTGHEQFF. The CDR3, as DNA: TGTGCCACCAGTGAGACCACAGGGCATGAGCAGTTCTTC.